Included here is one TCR beta chain sequence, with context. The antigen remains unidentified. The data were taken from a study of cytomegalovirus exposure and HLA in healthy donors. Per germline, CDR1 LNHDA and CDR2 SQIVND (reference sequence). The CDR3 totals 15 residues. The trim removed 6 bases at V and 5 bases at J, leaving 10 bases unmatched. This PCR relied on a set of 60 Vbeta primers and 13 Jbeta primers. This table comes from immunoSEQ multiplex PCR, and its TCRdb copy is limited to in-frame clones, with some not included. The table has roughly 180,000 clones, about 75% seen once; the top ten hold more than 2.5%. Notes on the study in general: Reportedly, cytomegalovirus status was diagnosed with high sensitivity and specificity. Several of the most significant clusters were apparently associated with common viral pathogens in a later analysis. Later analysis showed most CMV-associated TCR beta chains appearing HLA-restricted.

This TCR was sampled from a female donor in good health and CMV-seronegative. Input material: PBMCs. This sequence joins TRBV19 and TRBJ2-7, with 10 bases that match TRBD1. The CDR3 sequence is CASSSGRDRGDEQYF. CDR3 DNA sequence: TGTGCCAGTAGCAGTGGCCGGGACAGGGGTGACGAGCAGTACTTC. Together with reference TRBV19 and TRBJ2-7, the CDR3 gives the full variable domain: DGGITQSPKYLFRKEGQNVTLSCEQNLNHDAMYWYRQDPGQGLRLIYYSQIVNDFQKGDIAEGYSVSREKKESFPLTVTSAQKNPTAFYLCASSSGRDRGDEQYFGPGTRLTVT.